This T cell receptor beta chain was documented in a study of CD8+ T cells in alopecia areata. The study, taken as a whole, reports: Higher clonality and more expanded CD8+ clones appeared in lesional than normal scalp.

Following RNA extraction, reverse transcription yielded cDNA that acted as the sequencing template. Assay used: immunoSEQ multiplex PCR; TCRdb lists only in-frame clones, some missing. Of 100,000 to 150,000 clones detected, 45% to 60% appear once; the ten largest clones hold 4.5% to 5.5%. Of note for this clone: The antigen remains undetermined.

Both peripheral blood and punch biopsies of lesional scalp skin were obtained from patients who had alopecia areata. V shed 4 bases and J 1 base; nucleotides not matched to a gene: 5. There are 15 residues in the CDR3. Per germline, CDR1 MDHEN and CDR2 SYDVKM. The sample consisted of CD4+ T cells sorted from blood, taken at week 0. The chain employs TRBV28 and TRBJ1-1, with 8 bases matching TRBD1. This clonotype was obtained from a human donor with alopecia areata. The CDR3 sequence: CASSSHGTGNTEAFF. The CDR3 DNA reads TGTGCCAGCAGTTCCCATGGGACAGGGAACACTGAAGCTTTCTTT.